This T cell receptor (beta chain) was sequenced for a study of vaccination effects on CD4 cells after COVID-19. This clone was seen more than once but under ten times. Its specificity is unknown. The table came from immunoSEQ multiplex PCR; TCRdb's copy has only in-frame clones and leaves some out. The data show over 80,000 clones, 77% seen once. Expansion with viral peptide pools was applied to antigen-specific CD4+ T cells by the ViraFEST assay prior to sequencing. When less than 11 days of culture had elapsed, CD4+ T cells were isolated. The vaccine given was either BNT162b2 or mRNA-1273, in two doses. CDR1 and CDR2 (germline): DFQATT, SNEGSKA (reference sequence). This CDR3 is built from 11 residues. Trimming took 5 bases from V and 7 from J, leaving 11 bases between them.

This TCR was recovered from a human donor who received a COVID-19 vaccine. The specimen comprised CD4+ T cells from PBMCs cultured with HCoV-OC43 spike peptides, sampled after COVID-19 vaccination. Subset described: HCoV-OC43 spike overlapping peptide pool stimulation. The chain carries TRBV20-1 and TRBJ1-1; D might be TRBD1 (5 bases). CDR3 loop: CSAYGALEAFF. As DNA, the CDR3 is TGCAGTGCTTACGGGGCCCTTGAAGCTTTCTTT.